Given below is one T cell receptor beta chain in context. Its antigen has not been determined. Base-call qualities are not available, and no considerably larger clone is one nucleotide away. In total, about 650 healthy bone marrow donors made up the cohort. Cohort members were all nominally healthy when sampled, although unrecorded immune exposures were likely present. The donor tested CMV seropositive and was one of the 289 seropositive cohort members. Each donor provided a peripheral blood sample, and peripheral blood mononuclear cells were used for TCR beta sequencing. Genomic DNA extraction from the blood cell samples was performed with the Qiagen DNeasy Blood Extraction Kit. This sample was taken from a study of cytomegalovirus exposure and HLA in healthy donors (dated 2017 in TCRdb). As for the study more broadly: According to an earlier analysis of a few hundred of the donors, about 170 million T cells yielded over 100 million unique TCR beta sequences and about 280 Gb of sequence data. About 280 gigabases of sequencing data and around 85 million unique TCR sequences made up an early release that covered nearly 650 HLA-typed donors. Of the 300 to 400 genotyped donors, roughly 85% fell in the genetic ancestry cluster associated with self-reported Caucasian donors. The study aimed to test whether signatures of past pathogen exposure could be identified by cataloging public T cell receptors. Using immunosequencing, the study profiled T cell repertoires from 550 to 750 subjects and related those repertoires to cytomegalovirus serostatus. Along with the roughly 670-subject first cohort, a separate validation cohort of over a hundred different subjects was used. To predict cytomegalovirus infection status, the study combined high-throughput TCR immunosequencing, statistical association of individual TCRs with disease status, and machine learning. To study patterns of TCR occurrence, a later analysis re-analyzed previously published TCR beta repertoires from 666 donors and added high-resolution HLA genotyping. The later analysis used no new phenotypic data to find candidate immune exposures, relying instead on TCR beta sequences and their occurrence across donors. An earlier analysis of around 580 of the donors used high-throughput TCR beta sequencing to judge whether each TCR beta V gene segment behaved as functional or pseudogenic. Donor age, sex, ethnicity and CMV serostatus were collected together with the repertoire data. A later genetic analysis took genome-wide SNP genotypes for about 65% of the 666 donors and used that subset as a discovery cohort. All discovery cohort repertoires had been generated on a single sequencing platform. Class I and class II HLA loci were covered by the typing at four-digit resolution. The number of typed donors differed by locus: roughly 629-630 for A, B, C, DRB1 and DQB1; some 500 for DQA1; approximately 610 for DPA1; and about 450 for DPB1. Because of strong linkage in the cohort, roughly five DR-DQ haplotypes were treated as single units for association and clustering. Across 398 genotyped donors of the cohort, an average of roughly 250,000 unique TCR beta nucleotide sequences per donor were sequenced, and roughly a sixth of those sequences were non-productive.

At the junction V is shortened by 2 bases and J by 3 bases, with 16 bases in between. Including the terminal cysteine and phenylalanine, the CDR3 comprises 16 residues. Only the CDR3 part of the read is kept: 48 bases, read in frame from the first base. CDR1 and CDR2 are drawn from the germline V gene (reference sequence): MNHEY, SMNVEV. The paper as a whole reports these results and caveats: Assigning TCR associations to individual alleles was difficult when HLA alleles, especially DR and DQ, strongly co-occurred. In this cohort, only TCR beta chains were sequenced, and detectable features were limited by the absence of alpha or paired-chain data. Across donors, most TCR sequences were observed very rarely, whereas some public TCRs were present in many individuals. The presence/absence analyses assumed that sequencing depth was roughly uniform across donors, and that assumption may not be true. An association between a missense DCLRE1C variant and V-gene and J-gene trimming of TCR beta chains was found in a later genetic analysis and replicated in an independent cohort. In a later analysis, several top co-occurrence clusters were reported to appear linked to parvovirus B19, influenza, CMV and Epstein-Barr virus. A further reported finding was that TCR beta sequences accurately predicted the HLA-A and HLA-B alleles for most subjects in the first cohort. In vitro tests confirmed that three of the cytomegalovirus-associated TCR beta chains recognize cytomegalovirus antigens. The earlier analysis of fewer than 750 of the donors excluded 15 to 20 rarely observed V segments, including chromosome 9 orphons, because counts were too low. According to a later analysis, TCR association rates differed among HLA loci, with DRB1 alleles showing the most associated TCRs and HLA-C alleles showing the fewest. Cytomegalovirus status was reported to be diagnosed by the classifier with high specificity and sensitivity in both the original and validation cohorts. Because some donors lacked HLA typing at each locus, the association tests relied only on the typed subset. A later analysis associated 15,000 or so TCR beta sequences with specific HLA alleles at a false discovery rate of 0.05. In a later analysis, HLA-associated TCR beta chains were found to be more clonally expanded and to have lower generation probabilities than equally common non-associated chains. The authors suggested that the approach could potentially be generalized to other disease states and immunological phenotypes. A total of 164 TCR beta chains were listed by the study as associated with cytomegalovirus. Some IMGT-functional V segments, including TRBV6-2 and TRBV6-3, could not be distinguished by the 87-base-pair reads and were therefore excluded. A group of highly shared sequence variants was considered likely to be a technical artifact of the sequencing pipeline. According to a later analysis, most CMV-associated TCR beta chains appeared to be HLA-restricted, and the HLA associations seemed to be driven largely by CMV exposure. Immune exposure information for the cohort was limited to CMV serostatus. In a later genetic analysis, fewer N-insertions in productive TCRs were reported among donors in an Asian-associated ancestry cluster than the 666-donor mean. Correlated functional status among segregating V segments might be attributable to linkage disequilibrium, but an unknown experimental factor could not be ruled out. In an earlier analysis of around 500 of the donors, most TCR beta V segments appeared in productive rearrangements about 90% or about 30% of the time, broadly matching IMGT annotations.

Library prep was done by the immunoSEQ multiplex PCR assay. For the multiplex PCR, a mixture combining 60 forward primers for TCR Vbeta segments and 13 reverse primers for TCR Jbeta segments was used. A multiplex PCR assay on genomic DNA amplified the CDR3 region of rearranged TCR beta genes. Amplified TCR beta libraries were sequenced as 87-base-pair reads on the Illumina HiSeq System. The published analysis was carried out like this. A later analysis tallied roughly 78 million unique TCR beta chains across the 666 repertoires, and about 10 million of those chains were shared by two or more donors. To remove PCR and sequencing errors, raw reads were error-corrected and collapsed into unique sequences using a nearest-neighbor algorithm that merged closely related sequences. V, D and J gene segments were assigned by aligning CDR3 sequences to IMGT reference sequences. For a sequence to be retained, a match of at least six nucleotides was required to both a V gene segment and a J gene segment. A rearrangement counted as productive if the CDR3 had no stop codons and remained in frame with V and J, and every other rearrangement counted as non-productive. CDR3 was defined according to IMGT convention as the region running from the second conserved V-encoded cysteine to the conserved J-encoded phenylalanine. In an earlier analysis of 550 to 650 of the donors, sequences lacking an unambiguous match to a single V gene segment were excluded. In an earlier analysis of about 590 of the donors, a V segment was called functional when productive rearrangements were above 56.7%, and segregating when the standard deviation between donors exceeded 5%. A statistical classification framework was built to diagnose cytomegalovirus status from the catalog of TCR beta chain sequences. A later analysis assigned V and J genes by comparing TCR nucleotide sequences with IMGT/GENE-DB human TR gene sequences. A later analysis assigned CDR3 sequences and most-parsimonious VDJ recombination scenarios with the TCRdist pipeline. In a later analysis, each TCR beta chain was defined by its CDR3 amino acid sequence together with its V-gene family, and reads lacking a unique V-gene family were excluded. To address suspected cross-contamination and a sequencing artifact, a later analysis removed approximately 600 highly shared, low-generation-probability nucleotide sequences. In a later analysis, a clonal expansion index was calculated for each public chain from normalized within-repertoire ranks of inferred template counts. A later analysis computed generation probabilities with a VDJ recombination model fitted to out-of-frame rearrangements, and checked the results against IGoR. In a later analysis, hypergeometric tests were used to score TCR-TCR, TCR-HLA and TCR-CMV co-occurrence, with a repertoire-size bias correction applied to TCR pairs. In a later analysis, false discovery rates were estimated by permuting HLA or CMV assignments 20 times. In a later analysis, co-occurring TCRs were grouped with DBSCAN, and TCRdist sequence similarity was added when clustering was performed within HLA-allele-positive subsets. Repertoires with fewer than 30,000 or more than 120,000 public chains, plus five repertoires with anomalous nucleotide sharing, were excluded from co-occurrence clustering. This immuneACCESS table, as held by TCRdb, lists in-frame sequences with V and J called but not all clones. Of the missing ones, under half trace to an unresolved V gene in checked studies; the others have no known cause. V, J and clone size derive from that table, while D and trimming were established from the DNA sequence. For this sample the table gives roughly 150,000 clones, of which around 68% were detected only once. Over 9.5% of the sample goes to the ten largest clones.

The sequence was collected from a man between 25 and 39 years old in good health and CMV-seropositive. The chain is made from TRBV27 and TRBJ1-2; the D gene is perhaps TRBD1, on 5 matching bases. The sequencing input was PBMCs. The nucleotide sequence is TGTGCCAGCAGTTTACAATATGGTTGGGGGGACTATGGCTACACCTTC. Protein translation: CASSLQYGWGDYGYTF.